Listed below are T cell receptor beta chains from one sample, sequenced in a study of shared clonotypes between healthy human individuals. Sequenced by immunoSEQ multiplex PCR; TCRdb stores in-frame clones only, minus some. The sample consists of 2 million to 2.5 million clones, roughly 93% of them appearing once. The sample taken for sequencing was naive CD4+ T cells from PBMCs. These receptor sequences come from a man aged 18 to 30 in good health. Some clones in this sample may be carry-over from other donors' samples. Each CDR3 is given with its conserved first and last residue. Fields, in order: V gene, J gene, D gene, clone size, CDR3 protein, CDR3 DNA. D genes are given only for firm matches. The listing skips clone size in some rows; elsewhere it reads once, few, many or a size class.

TRBV5-1,TRBJ2-1,.,.,CASSDQGEQFF,TGCGCCAGCAGTGATCAGGGCGAGCAGTTCTTC
TRBV6-5,TRBJ2-2,.,.,CASSSRTANTGELFF,TGTGCCAGCAGTTCCCGGACTGCGAACACCGGGGAGCTGTTTTTT
TRBV2,TRBJ2-7,TRBD1,.,CASATGTGSYEQYF,TGTGCCAGCGCCACCGGGACAGGGTCCTACGAGCAGTACTTC
TRBV6-6,TRBJ2-3,TRBD2,.,CASGGGARSTDTQYF,TGTGCCAGCGGGGGGGGAGCCCGGAGCACAGATACGCAGTATTTT
TRBV9,TRBJ2-4,TRBD2,.,CASSTTSGSKNIQYF,TGTGCCAGCAGCACTACTAGCGGATCCAAAAACATTCAGTACTTC
TRBV19,TRBJ1-2,.,.,CASSNRANYGYTF,TGTGCCAGTAGTAACAGGGCTAACTATGGCTACACCTTC
TRBV7-3,TRBJ2-3,TRBD2,.,CASSIGLASSDTQYF,TGTGCCAGCAGCATTGGACTAGCTAGTTCAGATACGCAGTATTTT
TRBV28,TRBJ1-2,.,.,CASSPDRHYGYTF,TGTGCCAGCAGTCCCGACAGACACTATGGCTACACCTTC
TRBV29-1,TRBJ2-6,TRBD2,.,CSVVGGSTGANVLTF,TGCAGCGTTGTGGGGGGGTCGACCGGGGCCAACGTCCTGACTTTC
TRBV19,TRBJ1-1,.,.,CASSIVAGGGTEAFF,TGTGCCAGTAGTATAGTGGCGGGAGGGGGCACTGAAGCTTTCTTT
TRBV23-1,TRBJ2-7,.,.,CASSRQFSYEQYF,TGCGCCAGCAGCAGACAGTTCTCCTACGAGCAGTACTTC
TRBV30,TRBJ1-2,TRBD1,.,CAWSGMGTGYYGYTF,TGTGCCTGGAGTGGGATGGGGACAGGGTACTATGGCTACACCTTC
TRBV30,TRBJ1-4,TRBD1,.,CAWSVDRGQATNEKLFF,TGTGCCTGGAGTGTTGACAGGGGGCAAGCAACTAATGAAAAACTGTTTTTT
TRBV5-1,TRBJ2-5,TRBD1,.,CASSLVAGGRETQYF,TGCGCCAGCAGCTTGGTGGCAGGGGGCAGGGAGACCCAGTACTTC
TRBV5-1,TRBJ2-3,TRBD2,.,CASSFLAGDPTDTQYF,TGCGCCAGCAGCTTTCTAGCGGGAGACCCCACAGATACGCAGTATTTT
TRBV2,TRBJ1-5,.,.,CASSDRASNQPQHF,TGTGCCAGCAGTGACAGGGCAAGCAATCAGCCCCAGCATTTT
TRBV11-2,TRBJ1-2,.,.,CASSQGYGYTF,TGTGCCAGCAGTCAAGGGTATGGCTACACCTTC
TRBV19,TRBJ2-6,.,.,CASSIPMPGANVLTF,TGTGCCAGTAGTATCCCGATGCCTGGGGCCAACGTCCTGACTTTC
TRBV6-1,TRBJ2-3,.,.,CVSQRATDTQYF,TGTGTTAGCCAGCGGGCGACAGATACGCAGTATTTT
TRBV2,TRBJ2-3,.,.,CASRSGTTQYF,TGTGCCAGCAGATCCGGGACGACGCAGTATTTT
TRBV7-2,TRBJ2-5,TRBD1,.,CASSPPGTVRWETQYF,TGTGCCAGCAGCCCTCCCGGGACAGTACGGTGGGAGACCCAGTACTTC
TRBV19,TRBJ2-2,.,few,CASSIGGNTGELFF,TGTGCCAGTAGTATAGGAGGGAACACCGGGGAGCTGTTTTTT
TRBV11-2,TRBJ2-7,.,few,CASSRGGWEQYF,TGTGCCAGCAGCCGCGGAGGATGGGAGCAGTACTTC
TRBV27,TRBJ2-7,TRBD2,.,CASSFAGRRAGANYEQYF,TGTGCCAGCAGTTTCGCAGGGAGGCGGGCGGGAGCTAACTACGAGCAGTACTTC
TRBV10-1,TRBJ2-7,TRBD2,.,CASSALAHPYEQYF,TGCGCCAGCAGTGCACTAGCGCACCCCTACGAGCAGTACTTC
TRBV11-2,TRBJ2-3,.,.,CASSWALGRDTQYF,TGTGCCAGCAGCTGGGCCTTGGGGAGAGATACGCAGTATTTT
TRBV7-8,TRBJ2-5,.,.,CASSQVGTPYQETQYF,TGTGCCAGCAGCCAAGTGGGGACACCGTACCAAGAGACCCAGTACTTC
TRBV4-2,TRBJ1-5,TRBD1,.,CASSQEDRPGLGNQPQHF,TGTGCCAGCAGCCAAGAGGACAGGCCAGGCTTAGGCAATCAGCCCCAGCATTTT
TRBV2,TRBJ2-7,.,.,CASSGRGAGTYEQYF,TGTGCCAGCAGCGGCCGGGGGGCTGGCACCTACGAGCAGTACTTC
TRBV4-1,TRBJ1-5,TRBD1,.,CASSQDAAGGKPQHF,TGCGCCAGCAGCCAAGATGCCGCAGGGGGAAAGCCCCAGCATTTT
TRBV7-3,TRBJ2-3,TRBD2,.,CASSSDGLAGGIDTQYF,TGTGCCAGCAGCTCGGACGGACTAGCGGGAGGGATAGATACGCAGTATTTT
TRBV18,TRBJ1-5,TRBD1,.,CASSPRDRGGDQPQHF,TGTGCCAGCTCGCCCCGGGACAGGGGAGGTGATCAGCCCCAGCATTTT
TRBV27,TRBJ2-7,TRBD2,.,CASRASGRVRPYEQYF,TGTGCCAGCAGGGCTAGCGGGAGGGTCAGGCCCTACGAGCAGTACTTC
TRBV6-1,TRBJ2-7,.,.,CASREPNSYEQYF,TGTGCCAGCAGAGAGCCGAATTCCTACGAGCAGTACTTC
TRBV18,TRBJ2-7,.,.,CASSPPQGPGHEQYF,TGTGCCAGCTCACCACCACAGGGCCCAGGCCACGAGCAGTACTTC
TRBV9,TRBJ2-3,TRBD2,.,CASSVMTSGSTDTQYF,TGTGCCAGCAGCGTGATGACTAGCGGGAGCACAGATACGCAGTATTTT
TRBV4-3,TRBJ2-3,.,.,CASSLPGDTQYF,TGCGCCAGCAGCCTCCCAGGTGATACGCAGTATTTT
TRBV18,TRBJ2-7,TRBD2,.,CASSPGLAGYEQYF,TGTGCCAGCTCCCCCGGACTAGCGGGATACGAGCAGTACTTC
TRBV5-6,TRBJ2-6,.,.,CASSSTGLLSGANVLTF,TGTGCCAGCAGCTCTACAGGGTTGCTCTCTGGGGCCAACGTCCTGACTTTC
TRBV19,TRBJ2-2,TRBD2,.,CASSLRTSGRGFTGELFF,TGTGCCAGTAGTCTCCGGACTAGCGGGAGAGGGTTCACCGGGGAGCTGTTTTTT